This T cell receptor beta chain comes out of a study of T cells in Graves' hyperthyroidism and ophthalmopathy. Germline values: CDR1 DFQATT, CDR2 SNEGSKA (reference sequence). Trimming shortened V by 0 bases and J by 5 bases, and 17 bases separated the two germline ends. The CDR3 is 16 residues long. Regarding the study as a whole: The blood repertoire included most of the expanded thyroid clonotypes above 0.001. Ophthalmopathy got predicted by the model a median roughly 6.1 months before its onset.

This clonotype has only a few counts. What it binds is unknown. Fresh 10 ml peripheral blood yielded PBMCs. Amplified TCR beta CDR3 regions came from RNA transcripts. With the HTBI primer set, the TCR CDR3 went through a first round of RT-PCR. TCRdb analysed the multiplex PCR reads with MiXCR anew, one entry per CDR3 protein. The sample lists 500,000 to 650,000 distinct CDR3 sequences; less than 20% were seen once. Sequencing used blood. The receptor's source is a middle-aged man with Graves' ophthalmopathy. J is TRBJ2-1 and V is TRBV20-1, with a possible D match to TRBD1 (6 bases). CDR3 sequence: CSARDRETGWDNEQFF. The CDR3 DNA follows: TGCAGTGCTAGAGATCGGGAAACAGGGTGGGACAATGAGCAGTTCTTC.